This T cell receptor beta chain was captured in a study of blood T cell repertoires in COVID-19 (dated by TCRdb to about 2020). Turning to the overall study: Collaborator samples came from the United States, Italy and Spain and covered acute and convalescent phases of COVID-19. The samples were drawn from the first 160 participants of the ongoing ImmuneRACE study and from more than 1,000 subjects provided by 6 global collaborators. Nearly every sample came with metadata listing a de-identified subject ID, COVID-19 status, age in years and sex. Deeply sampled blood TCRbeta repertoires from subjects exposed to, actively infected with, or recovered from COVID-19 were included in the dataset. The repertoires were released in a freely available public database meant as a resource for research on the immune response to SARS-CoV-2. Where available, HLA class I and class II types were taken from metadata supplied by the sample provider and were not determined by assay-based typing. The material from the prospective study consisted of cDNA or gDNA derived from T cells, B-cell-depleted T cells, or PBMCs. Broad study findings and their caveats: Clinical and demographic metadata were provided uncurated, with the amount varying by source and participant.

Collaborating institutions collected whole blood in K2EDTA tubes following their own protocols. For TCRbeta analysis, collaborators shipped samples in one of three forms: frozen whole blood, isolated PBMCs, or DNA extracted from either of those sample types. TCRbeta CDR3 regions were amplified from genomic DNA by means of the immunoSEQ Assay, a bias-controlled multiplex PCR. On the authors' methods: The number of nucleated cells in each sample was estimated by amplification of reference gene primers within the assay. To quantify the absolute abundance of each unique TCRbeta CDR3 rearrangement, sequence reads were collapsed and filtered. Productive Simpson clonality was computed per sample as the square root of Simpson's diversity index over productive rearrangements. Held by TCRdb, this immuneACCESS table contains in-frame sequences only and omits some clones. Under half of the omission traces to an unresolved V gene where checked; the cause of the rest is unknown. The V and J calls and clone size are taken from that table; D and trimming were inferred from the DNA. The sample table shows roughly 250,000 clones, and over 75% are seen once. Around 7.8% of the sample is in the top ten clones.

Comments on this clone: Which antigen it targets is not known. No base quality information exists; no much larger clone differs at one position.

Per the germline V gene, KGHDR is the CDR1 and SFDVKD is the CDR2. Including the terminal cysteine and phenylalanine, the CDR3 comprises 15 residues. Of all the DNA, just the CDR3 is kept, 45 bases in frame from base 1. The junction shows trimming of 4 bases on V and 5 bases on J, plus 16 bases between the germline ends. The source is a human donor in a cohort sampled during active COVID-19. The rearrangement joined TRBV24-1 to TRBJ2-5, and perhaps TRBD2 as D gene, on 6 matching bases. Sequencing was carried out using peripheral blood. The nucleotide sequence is TGTGCCACCAGTGAAGGAGACGCGGGGCCGGAGACCCAGTACTTC. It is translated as CATSEGDAGPETQYF.